This paragraph covers one T cell receptor beta chain sequence. Its target is unknown. This record comes from a study of monozygotic twins with inflammatory bowel disease. The CDR3 extends over 15 amino acids. The germline V gene has CDR1 SGHRS and CDR2 YFSETQ. Study-level results: Evidence did not back any single strong signal or clonotype linked to IBD. Relative clonotype sharing with others was diminished in IBD patients versus healthy twins, particularly with disease activity.

For every sample, eight separate reactions were used to make cDNA. TCRdb reanalyzed the 5' RACE reads, giving one entry per CDR3 protein sequence and no DNA. The sample includes about 450,000 distinct CDR3 sequences. The chain couples TRBV5-1 to TRBJ1-5; the D call from TCRdb, TRBD1, cannot be confirmed without DNA. Sequences were obtained from blood. This receptor was taken from a human donor with ulcerative colitis or Crohn's disease, or a healthy co-twin of an affected twin (not recorded which). This CDR3 reads CASSLEGGTYQPQHF.